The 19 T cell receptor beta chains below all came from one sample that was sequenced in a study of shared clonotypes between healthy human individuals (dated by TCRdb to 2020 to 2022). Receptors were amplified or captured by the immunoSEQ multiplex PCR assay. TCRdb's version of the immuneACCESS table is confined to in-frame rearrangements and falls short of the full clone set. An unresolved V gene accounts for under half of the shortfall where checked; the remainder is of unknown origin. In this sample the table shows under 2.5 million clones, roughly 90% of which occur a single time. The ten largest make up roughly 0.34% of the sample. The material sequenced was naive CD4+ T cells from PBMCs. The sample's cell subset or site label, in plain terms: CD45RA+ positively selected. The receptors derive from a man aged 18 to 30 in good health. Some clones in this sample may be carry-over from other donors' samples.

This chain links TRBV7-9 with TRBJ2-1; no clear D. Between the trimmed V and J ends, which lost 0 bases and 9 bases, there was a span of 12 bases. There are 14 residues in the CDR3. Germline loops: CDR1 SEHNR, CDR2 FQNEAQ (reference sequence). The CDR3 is CASSLAPEFLEQFF. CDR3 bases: TGTGCCAGCAGCTTAGCGCCAGAATTTCTTGAGCAGTTCTTC.

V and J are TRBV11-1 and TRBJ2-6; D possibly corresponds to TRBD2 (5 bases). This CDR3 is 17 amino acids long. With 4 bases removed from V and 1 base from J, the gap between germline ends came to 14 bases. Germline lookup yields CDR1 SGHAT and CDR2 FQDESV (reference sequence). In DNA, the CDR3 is TGTGCCAGCAGCTCCCCCAGAGGCGGGTCTGGGGCCAACGTCCTGACTTTC. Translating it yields CASSSPRGGSGANVLTF.

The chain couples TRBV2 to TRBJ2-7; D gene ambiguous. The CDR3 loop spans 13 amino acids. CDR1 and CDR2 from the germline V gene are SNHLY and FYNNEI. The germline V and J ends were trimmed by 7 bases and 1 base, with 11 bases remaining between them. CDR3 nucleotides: TGTGCCAGCAAATGGTACCTATCCTACGAGCAGTACTTC. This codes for CASKWYLSYEQYF.

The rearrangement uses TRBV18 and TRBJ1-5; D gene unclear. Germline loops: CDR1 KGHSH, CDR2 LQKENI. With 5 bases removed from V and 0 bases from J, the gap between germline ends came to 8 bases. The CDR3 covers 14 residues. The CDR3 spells CASSFSNSNQPQHF. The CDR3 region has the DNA TGTGCCAGCTCATTCTCCAATAGCAATCAGCCCCAGCATTTT.

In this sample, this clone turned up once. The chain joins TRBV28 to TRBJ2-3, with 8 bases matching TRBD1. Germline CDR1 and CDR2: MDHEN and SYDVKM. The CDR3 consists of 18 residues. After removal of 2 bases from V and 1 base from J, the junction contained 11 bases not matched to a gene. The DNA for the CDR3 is TGTGCCAGCAGTTTACCGCCAGGGGGCCTCAGGGGCACAGATACGCAGTATTTT. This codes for CASSLPPGGLRGTDTQYF.

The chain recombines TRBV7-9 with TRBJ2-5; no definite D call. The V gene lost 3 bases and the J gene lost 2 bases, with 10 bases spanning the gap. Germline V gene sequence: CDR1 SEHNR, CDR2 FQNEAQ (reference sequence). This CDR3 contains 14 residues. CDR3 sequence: CASSFPTLQETQYF. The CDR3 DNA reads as TGTGCCAGCAGCTTCCCCACATTGCAAGAGACCCAGTACTTC.

The CDR3 reads CASSLWGHVTGELFF. The CDR3 region has the DNA TGTGCCAGCAGTTTATGGGGACACGTCACCGGGGAGCTGTTTTTT. V is TRBV27 and J is TRBJ2-2, with D perhaps TRBD1 (6 bases). V dropped 1 base and J dropped 4 bases, with 10 bases sitting between them. Germline V CDR1 and CDR2: MNHEY, SMNVEV (reference sequence). The CDR3 has 15 amino acids.

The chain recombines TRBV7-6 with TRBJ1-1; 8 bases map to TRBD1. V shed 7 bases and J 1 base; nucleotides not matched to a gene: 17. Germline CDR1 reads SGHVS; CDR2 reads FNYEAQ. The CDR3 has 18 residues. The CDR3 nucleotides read TGTGCCAGCACCCCTGGACCAAGGACAGGGAGACCGAACACTGAAGCTTTCTTT. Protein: CASTPGPRTGRPNTEAFF.

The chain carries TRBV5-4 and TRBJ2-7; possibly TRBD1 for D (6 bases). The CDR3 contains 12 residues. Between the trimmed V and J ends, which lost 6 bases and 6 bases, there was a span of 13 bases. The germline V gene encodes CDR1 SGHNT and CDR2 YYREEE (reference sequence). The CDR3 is CASTSLGGEQYF. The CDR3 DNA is TGTGCCAGCACCAGCTTAGGGGGCGAGCAGTACTTC.

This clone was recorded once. For the CDR3, the DNA is TGTGCCAGCAGCCCCGGAGCATTTTGGCAGGGGGCCGGGAATGAGCAGTTCTTC. This sequence encodes CASSPGAFWQGAGNEQFF. This chain connects TRBV28 to TRBJ2-1, with 8 bases lining up with TRBD1. V shed 6 bases, J shed 7 bases, and the junction held 20 bases outside the gene matches. From germline, CDR1 is MDHEN and CDR2 SYDVKM. The CDR3 covers 18 residues.

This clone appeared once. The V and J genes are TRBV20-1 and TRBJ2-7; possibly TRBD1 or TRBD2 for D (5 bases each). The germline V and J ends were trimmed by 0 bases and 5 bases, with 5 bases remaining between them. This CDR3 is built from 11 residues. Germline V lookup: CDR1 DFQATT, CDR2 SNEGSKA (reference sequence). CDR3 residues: CSAREGDEQYF. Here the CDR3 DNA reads TGCAGTGCTAGAGAGGGGGACGAGCAGTACTTC.

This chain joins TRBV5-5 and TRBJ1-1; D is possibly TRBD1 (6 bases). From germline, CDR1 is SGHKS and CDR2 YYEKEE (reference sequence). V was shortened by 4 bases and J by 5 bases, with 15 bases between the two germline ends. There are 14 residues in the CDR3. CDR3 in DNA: TGTGCCAGCAGCCCCTCGACAGGAAGGACTGAAGCTTTCTTT. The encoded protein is CASSPSTGRTEAFF.

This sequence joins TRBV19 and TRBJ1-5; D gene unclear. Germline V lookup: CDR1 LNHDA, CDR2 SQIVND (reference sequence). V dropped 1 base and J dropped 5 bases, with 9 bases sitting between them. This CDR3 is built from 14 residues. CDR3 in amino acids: CASSIAGFDQPQHF. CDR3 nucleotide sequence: TGTGCCAGTAGTATAGCTGGGTTCGATCAGCCCCAGCATTTT. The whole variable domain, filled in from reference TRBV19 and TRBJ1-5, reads DGGITQSPKYLFRKEGQNVTLSCEQNLNHDAMYWYRQDPGQGLRLIYYSQIVNDFQKGDIAEGYSVSREKKESFPLTVTSAQKNPTAFYLCASSIAGFDQPQHFGDGTRLSIL.

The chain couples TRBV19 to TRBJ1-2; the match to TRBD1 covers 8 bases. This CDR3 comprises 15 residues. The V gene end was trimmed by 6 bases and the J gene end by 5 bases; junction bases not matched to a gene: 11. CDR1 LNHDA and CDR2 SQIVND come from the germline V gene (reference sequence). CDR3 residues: CASSRQGSERYGYTF. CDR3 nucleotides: TGTGCCAGTAGCCGACAGGGGAGTGAAAGGTATGGCTACACCTTC.

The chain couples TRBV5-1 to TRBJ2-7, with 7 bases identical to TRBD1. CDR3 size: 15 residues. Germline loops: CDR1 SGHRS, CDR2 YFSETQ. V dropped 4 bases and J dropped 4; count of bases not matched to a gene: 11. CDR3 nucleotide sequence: TGCGCCAGCAGCACGAACCGGGACAGTCCATACGAGCAGTACTTC. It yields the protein CASSTNRDSPYEQYF.

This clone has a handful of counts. The CDR3 is CASSRPGTVEAFF. The CDR3 DNA follows: TGTGCCAGCAGCCGGCCCGGGACAGTTGAAGCTTTCTTT. The rearrangement uses TRBV6-5 and TRBJ1-1; 7 bases fit TRBD1. The germline gives CDR1 MNHEY, CDR2 SVGAGI. Unmatched junction bases numbered 8, after V lost 6 bases and J lost 7 bases. The CDR3 spans 13 residues.

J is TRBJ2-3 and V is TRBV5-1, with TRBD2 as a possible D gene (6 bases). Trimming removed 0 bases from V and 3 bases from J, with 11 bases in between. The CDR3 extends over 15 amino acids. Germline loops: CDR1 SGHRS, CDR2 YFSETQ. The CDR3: CASSLGRGWTDTQYF. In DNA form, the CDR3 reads TGCGCCAGCAGCTTGGGACGGGGGTGGACAGATACGCAGTATTTT.

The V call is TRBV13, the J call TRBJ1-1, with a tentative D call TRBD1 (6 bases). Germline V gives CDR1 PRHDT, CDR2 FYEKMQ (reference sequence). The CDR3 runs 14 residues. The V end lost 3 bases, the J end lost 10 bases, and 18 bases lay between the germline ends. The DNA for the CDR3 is TGTGCCAGCAGCTTTGAACAGGGAACGGACGGAGCTTTCTTT. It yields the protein CASSFEQGTDGAFF.

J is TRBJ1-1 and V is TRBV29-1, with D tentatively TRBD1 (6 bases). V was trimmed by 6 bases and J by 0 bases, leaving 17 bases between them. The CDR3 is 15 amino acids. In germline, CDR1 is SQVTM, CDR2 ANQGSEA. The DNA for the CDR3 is TGCAGCGTGGGGGGCTGGACAGATATGAACACTGAAGCTTTCTTT. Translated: CSVGGWTDMNTEAFF.